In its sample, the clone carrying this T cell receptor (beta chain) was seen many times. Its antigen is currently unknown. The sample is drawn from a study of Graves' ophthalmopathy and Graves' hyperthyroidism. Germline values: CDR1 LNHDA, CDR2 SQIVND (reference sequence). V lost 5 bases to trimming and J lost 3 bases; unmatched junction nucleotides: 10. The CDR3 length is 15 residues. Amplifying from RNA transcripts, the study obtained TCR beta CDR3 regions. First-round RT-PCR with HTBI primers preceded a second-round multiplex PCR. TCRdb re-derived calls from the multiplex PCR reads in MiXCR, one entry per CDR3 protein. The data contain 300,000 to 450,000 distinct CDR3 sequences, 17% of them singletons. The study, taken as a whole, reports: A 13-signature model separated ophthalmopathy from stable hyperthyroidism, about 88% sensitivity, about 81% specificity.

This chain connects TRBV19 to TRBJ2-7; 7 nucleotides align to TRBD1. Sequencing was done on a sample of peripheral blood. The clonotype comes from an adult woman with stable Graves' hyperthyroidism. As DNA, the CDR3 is TGTGCCAGTAGTCCCTCACTGGACAGGAGCTACGAGCAGTACTTC. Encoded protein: CASSPSLDRSYEQYF.